Listed here are 17 T cell receptor beta chains from one sample, sequenced in a study of identical twins. In TCRdb, the 5' RACE reads were re-called with MiXCR into one record per CDR3 protein. The sample has about 1.7 million distinct CDR3 sequences, less than 35% seen once. The material sequenced was cord blood. The receptor source for this set is a newborn girl in good health.

This clonotype showed up just a few times. V gene TRBV9 combines with J gene TRBJ2-7; 9 bases align to TRBD2. Trimming cost V 0 bases and J 7 bases; bases outside gene matches: 5. This CDR3 is 14 amino acids long. In germline, CDR1 is SGDLS, CDR2 YYNGEE. The CDR3 DNA follows: TGTGCCAGCAGCGTAGGGCTAGCGGGAAATGAGCAGTACTTC. The encoded protein is CASSVGLAGNEQYF.

This clonotype was counted only a few times. The V call is TRBV12-3 or TRBV12-4, the J call TRBJ2-1; 13 positions match TRBD2. Trimming cost V 5 bases and J 6 bases; bases outside gene matches: 4. This CDR3 comprises 15 residues. The DNA of the CDR3 is TGTGCCAGCAGTCTGACTAGCGGGGGGTTCAATGAGCAGTTCTTC. Translation gives CASSLTSGGFNEQFF.

The chain combines TRBV25-1 with TRBJ2-1, with unresolved D. The CDR3 sequence is 15 residues long. The V and J ends lost 4 bases and 9 bases respectively, with 19 bases between them. From germline, CDR1 is MGHDK and CDR2 SYGVNS. The CDR3 coding sequence is TGTGCCAGCAGTGGCACCCCCGGGCCCTATGGTGAGCAGTTCTTC. It yields the protein CASSGTPGPYGEQFF.

The gene calls are TRBV20-1 and TRBJ2-3; TRBD1 agrees at 10 bases. The germline CDR1 and CDR2 sequences are DFQATT and SNEGSKA (reference sequence). The ends lost 6 bases at V and 10 bases at J; junction bases unmatched: 16. The CDR3 runs to 15 residues. This CDR3 is CSAPRPGQGPRAQYF. The CDR3 coding sequence is TGCAGTGCGCCCCGTCCGGGACAGGGGCCAAGGGCGCAGTATTTT.

At least ten counts were recorded for this clonotype. V is TRBV4-2 and J is TRBJ2-7; TRBD2 matches at 8 bases. V lost 4 bases and J lost 2; bases outside the gene matches: 7. In germline, CDR1 is LGHNA, CDR2 YNFKEQ. CDR3 size: 15 residues. The CDR3 DNA is TGTGCCAGCAGCCTCAGCGGGAGTAATCCCTACGAGCAGTACTTC. Protein product: CASSLSGSNPYEQYF.

This clonotype was counted at least ten times. This chain uses TRBV27 with TRBJ1-5, with 7 bases aligning to TRBD1. The CDR3 totals 15 residues. V lost 0 bases to trimming and J lost 4 bases; unmatched junction nucleotides: 3. Germline lookup yields CDR1 MNHEY and CDR2 SMNVEV (reference sequence). The CDR3, as DNA: TGTGCCAGCAGTTTATCGGCGGGACAGAATCAGCCCCAGCATTTT. Translating gives CASSLSAGQNQPQHF.

With respect to this clonotype: A read error may be the cause here, since a much bigger clone is one base away. This chain connects TRBV4-2 to TRBJ2-1; 8 nucleotides line up with TRBD1. In germline, CDR1 is LGHNA, CDR2 YNFKEQ. The CDR3 consists of 17 residues. The CDR3 spells CASSQEQGQGPYNEHFF. Written as DNA, the CDR3 is TGTGCCAGCAGCCAAGAGCAAGGACAGGGCCCTTACAATGAGCACTTCTTC.

This clonotype was detected only a few times. The V call is TRBV3-1, the J call TRBJ2-7; D perhaps matches TRBD1 (6 bases). Trimming removed 6 bases at V and 3 bases at J, with 24 bases between. The CDR3 runs to 17 residues. The V gene's germline CDR1 is LGHDT and CDR2 YNNKEL (reference sequence). CDR3 bases: TGTGCCAGCAGTCCTACCTGGACCGCACAGGGTGTCTACGAGCAGTACTTC. This codes for CASSPTWTAQGVYEQYF.

V and J are TRBV7-8 and TRBJ1-4; D not certain. The CDR3 length is 16 residues. Germline V lookup: CDR1 SGHVS, CDR2 FQNEAQ. Trimming stripped 5 bases from V and 4 bases from J, with 17 bases between. The CDR3 nucleotides read TGTGCCAGCAGCGCAAGTGGAGGTCGGGTTAATGAAAAACTGTTTTTT. It codes for CASSASGGRVNEKLFF.

Worth noting for this clonotype: A junction boundary mismatches the germline segment, possibly from a read error. This chain links TRBV9 with TRBJ2-1; possibly TRBD2 for D (6 bases). Germline V gene data show CDR1 as SGDLS and CDR2 as YYNGEE. This CDR3 region has 16 residues. The CDR3 protein is CSSSPPHRTTNNEQFF. The CDR3 DNA reads TGTTCCAGCAGCCCCCCCCATCGGACTACCAACAATGAGCAGTTCTTC.

The V gene is TRBV28, the J gene TRBJ1-2, with TRBD1 identical over 8 bases. With V trimmed by 10 bases and J by 6 bases, 10 bases remained unmatched. There are 13 residues in the CDR3. CDR1 and CDR2 (germline): MDHEN, SYDVKM. The CDR3 protein is CATRFGQGNGYTF. CDR3 in DNA: TGTGCCACACGCTTCGGACAGGGTAATGGCTACACCTTC.

The V call is TRBV3-1, the J call TRBJ2-3; the D call may be TRBD1 or TRBD2 (6 bases each). Germline CDR1 and CDR2: LGHDT and YNNKEL (reference sequence). V was clipped by 3 bases and J by 3 bases, with 13 bases between them. This CDR3 comprises 15 residues. The CDR3 sequence: CASSQGGGQTDTQYF. In DNA, the CDR3 is TGTGCCAGCAGCCAGGGAGGTGGACAGACAGATACGCAGTATTTT.

V gene TRBV24-1 combines with J gene TRBJ2-5; 12 nucleotides line up with TRBD2. Germline CDR1 and CDR2: KGHDR and SFDVKD. This CDR3 contains 18 residues. J gave up 5 bases and V 3 bases, and 12 bases lay outside the gene matches. For the CDR3, the DNA is TGTGCCACCAGTGATCCCAGGGCTAGCGGGAGGGCCTATGAGACCCAGTACTTC. It specifies CATSDPRASGRAYETQYF.

This clonotype was counted a few times. The chain links TRBV4-1 to TRBJ1-5; D is uncertain. The CDR3 is 14 residues long. Germline-derived CDR1 and CDR2 are MGHRA and YSYEKL. Trimming left V 1 base short and J 5 bases short, with 9 bases between. CDR3 nucleotides: TGCGCCAGCAGCCAAGTCTTGTGGGATCAGCCCCAGCATTTT. Protein sequence: CASSQVLWDQPQHF.

This clonotype has only a few counts. J is TRBJ2-7 and V is TRBV4-2, with D possibly matching TRBD1 (6 bases). The CDR3 has 14 amino acids. Per the germline V gene, CDR1 is LGHNA and CDR2 is YNFKEQ. The V end was cut by 3 bases, the J end by 3 bases, with 12 bases between. This CDR3 is CASSHDRLVYEQYF. The CDR3 region has the DNA TGTGCCAGCAGCCATGACAGGTTGGTCTACGAGCAGTACTTC.

This chain connects TRBV14 to TRBJ2-3; no reliable D call. The germline CDR1 and CDR2 sequences are SGHDN and FVKESK. The CDR3 is 13 residues long. Trimming took off 2 bases at V and 3 bases at J, with 6 bases between the two ends. The CDR3 sequence: CASSQYITDTQYF. The DNA for the CDR3 is TGTGCCAGCAGCCAATACATAACAGATACGCAGTATTTT.

This clonotype was picked up a small number of times. This chain uses TRBV20-1 with TRBJ1-1; TRBD1 might be the D (6 bases). The CDR3 is made up of 14 amino acids. Per germline, CDR1 DFQATT and CDR2 SNEGSKA (reference sequence). Deletions cut 4 bases from V and 6 bases from J, with 18 bases between. CDR3 DNA sequence: TGCAGTGCTATTGTCCAGGGGTCGATGCCTGAAGCTTTCTTT. It is translated as CSAIVQGSMPEAFF.